This is a list of T cell receptor beta chains from one sample in a study of blood T cell repertoires in COVID-19. Some clones are missing from TCRdb's copy, which holds only in-frame ones; the method was immunoSEQ multiplex PCR. Of about 190,000 clones in the sample, approximately 90% are singletons; the top ten hold approximately 4.5%. Sequencing used peripheral blood. These receptors all come from a human donor in a cohort sampled during active COVID-19. Both conserved end residues are part of each CDR3. Fields, in order: J gene, D gene, V gene, clone size, CDR3 protein, CDR3 DNA. D genes are given only for firm matches. Rows give clone size only sometimes, using once, few, many, or a class for an expanded clone.

J gene: TRBJ2-1
D gene: TRBD2
V gene: TRBV6-5
clone size: .
CDR3 protein: CASRLTSGGHNEQFF
CDR3 DNA: TGTGCCAGCCGATTGACTAGCGGGGGGCACAATGAGCAGTTCTTC

J gene: TRBJ1-3
D gene: .
V gene: TRBV4-1
clone size: .
CDR3 protein: CASSPESGNTIYF
CDR3 DNA: TGCGCCAGCAGCCCGGAGTCTGGAAACACCATATATTTT

J gene: TRBJ2-3
D gene: .
V gene: TRBV28
clone size: .
CDR3 protein: CATFGSAYRTDTQYF
CDR3 DNA: TGTGCCACCTTCGGGTCAGCCTATCGCACAGATACGCAGTATTTT

J gene: TRBJ2-7
D gene: .
V gene: TRBV5-1
clone size: .
CDR3 protein: CASSLSILQGSYEQYF
CDR3 DNA: TGCGCCAGCAGCTTGTCCATACTACAGGGCTCCTACGAGCAGTACTTC

J gene: TRBJ2-3
D gene: .
V gene: TRBV3-1/TRBV3-2
clone size: .
CDR3 protein: CASSQGTDRDYTDTQYF
CDR3 DNA: TGTGCCAGCAGCCAAGGGACGGACAGGGACTACACAGATACGCAGTATTTT

J gene: TRBJ2-7
D gene: .
V gene: TRBV19
clone size: .
CDR3 protein: CASSIGSGYEQYF
CDR3 DNA: TGTGCCAGTAGTATAGGAAGCGGGTACGAGCAGTACTTC

J gene: TRBJ2-7
D gene: TRBD2
V gene: TRBV27
clone size: .
CDR3 protein: CASRGGPSSYEQYF
CDR3 DNA: TGTGCCAGCAGGGGAGGGCCAAGCTCCTACGAGCAGTACTTC

J gene: TRBJ1-2
D gene: TRBD1
V gene: TRBV4-3
clone size: .
CDR3 protein: CASSQEQAGGYGYTF
CDR3 DNA: TGCGCCAGCAGCCAAGAGCAAGCAGGGGGCTATGGCTACACCTTC

J gene: TRBJ1-5
D gene: .
V gene: TRBV19
clone size: .
CDR3 protein: CASSGTENQPQHF
CDR3 DNA: TGTGCCAGTAGTGGAACAGAAAATCAGCCCCAGCATTTT

J gene: TRBJ2-1
D gene: .
V gene: TRBV4-2
clone size: .
CDR3 protein: CASSQAPSVDEQFF
CDR3 DNA: TGTGCCAGCAGCCAAGCCCCGAGTGTAGATGAGCAGTTCTTC

J gene: TRBJ2-1
D gene: .
V gene: TRBV5-8
clone size: .
CDR3 protein: CASSFRTTNEQFF
CDR3 DNA: TGTGCCAGCAGCTTCCGGACAACGAATGAGCAGTTCTTC

J gene: TRBJ1-3
D gene: .
V gene: TRBV28
clone size: .
CDR3 protein: CASRRAGNTIYF
CDR3 DNA: TGTGCCAGCAGGAGGGCTGGAAACACCATATATTTT

J gene: TRBJ2-2
D gene: .
V gene: TRBV5-1
clone size: .
CDR3 protein: CASSLGTLPGTGELFF
CDR3 DNA: TGCGCCAGCAGCTTGGGGACCCTCCCGGGGACCGGGGAGCTGTTTTTT

J gene: TRBJ2-1
D gene: TRBD2
V gene: TRBV30
clone size: once
CDR3 protein: CAWSVGLAGHEQFF
CDR3 DNA: TGTGCCTGGAGTGTAGGACTAGCGGGACATGAGCAGTTCTTC

J gene: TRBJ1-2
D gene: TRBD1
V gene: TRBV7-2
clone size: .
CDR3 protein: CASSLGTGYYGYTF
CDR3 DNA: TGTGCCAGCAGCTTAGGGACAGGGTACTATGGCTACACCTTC

J gene: TRBJ1-5
D gene: .
V gene: TRBV27
clone size: .
CDR3 protein: CASSSQGFAQPQHF
CDR3 DNA: TGTGCCAGCAGTTCGCAGGGATTTGCTCAGCCCCAGCATTTT

J gene: TRBJ1-5
D gene: TRBD1
V gene: TRBV6-6
clone size: .
CDR3 protein: CASTSGGTGVQPQHF
CDR3 DNA: TGTGCCAGCACTTCCGGCGGTACAGGGGTTCAGCCCCAGCATTTT

J gene: TRBJ1-2
D gene: .
V gene: TRBV2
clone size: .
CDR3 protein: CASSEATQGKSGYTF
CDR3 DNA: TGTGCCAGCAGTGAAGCGACGCAGGGGAAGAGTGGCTACACCTTC

J gene: TRBJ1-2
D gene: TRBD1
V gene: TRBV5-1
clone size: .
CDR3 protein: CASSPPGTVVGNYGYTF
CDR3 DNA: TGCGCCAGCAGCCCACCCGGGACAGTGGTGGGTAACTATGGCTACACCTTC

J gene: TRBJ1-5
D gene: TRBD1
V gene: TRBV10-3
clone size: .
CDR3 protein: CAISEGGQGSNQPQHF
CDR3 DNA: TGTGCCATCAGTGAGGGAGGACAGGGGAGCAATCAGCCCCAGCATTTT

J gene: TRBJ1-4
D gene: TRBD1
V gene: TRBV28
clone size: .
CDR3 protein: CASSEQGVGEKLFF
CDR3 DNA: TGTGCCAGCAGTGAACAGGGGGTTGGTGAAAAACTGTTTTTT

J gene: TRBJ2-1
D gene: .
V gene: TRBV2
clone size: few
CDR3 protein: CASSDRDYNEQFF
CDR3 DNA: TGTGCCAGCAGTGACAGGGATTACAATGAGCAGTTCTTC

J gene: TRBJ1-6
D gene: TRBD1
V gene: TRBV5-8
clone size: .
CDR3 protein: CASSDRRTGRTSPLHF
CDR3 DNA: TGTGCCAGCAGCGATCGTCGGACAGGGCGGACTTCACCCCTCCACTTT

J gene: TRBJ1-2
D gene: .
V gene: TRBV4-1
clone size: .
CDR3 protein: CASSQEEVQENGYTF
CDR3 DNA: TGCGCCAGCAGCCAAGAGGAGGTGCAGGAGAATGGCTACACCTTC

J gene: TRBJ2-3
D gene: .
V gene: TRBV11-2
clone size: .
CDR3 protein: CASSLGQPSTDTQYF
CDR3 DNA: TGTGCCAGCAGCTTAGGACAGCCTTCCACAGATACGCAGTATTTT

J gene: TRBJ1-2
D gene: TRBD1
V gene: TRBV19
clone size: .
CDR3 protein: CASSIEGQGDGYTF
CDR3 DNA: TGTGCCAGTAGTATAGAGGGACAGGGAGACGGCTACACCTTC

J gene: TRBJ1-1
D gene: TRBD1
V gene: TRBV28
clone size: .
CDR3 protein: CAITDRGNTEAFF
CDR3 DNA: TGTGCCATCACGGACAGGGGGAACACTGAAGCTTTCTTT

J gene: TRBJ2-7
D gene: TRBD2
V gene: TRBV10-2
clone size: .
CDR3 protein: CASTGLAGVKDEQYF
CDR3 DNA: TGCGCCAGCACTGGACTAGCGGGAGTTAAGGACGAGCAGTACTTC

J gene: TRBJ2-7
D gene: TRBD1
V gene: TRBV12-3/TRBV12-4
clone size: .
CDR3 protein: CASSRDRVGEQYF
CDR3 DNA: TGTGCCAGCAGTCGGGACAGGGTGGGTGAGCAGTACTTC

J gene: TRBJ2-7
D gene: TRBD1
V gene: TRBV6-5
clone size: .
CDR3 protein: CAAKDRVFSEQYF
CDR3 DNA: TGTGCCGCCAAGGACAGGGTGTTTAGCGAGCAGTACTTC

J gene: TRBJ2-3
D gene: TRBD1
V gene: TRBV6-2/TRBV6-3
clone size: .
CDR3 protein: CASSFHRGTDTQYF
CDR3 DNA: TGTGCCAGCAGTTTCCACAGGGGAACAGATACGCAGTATTTT

J gene: TRBJ2-7
D gene: .
V gene: TRBV7-9
clone size: few
CDR3 protein: CASSYPTGSEQYF
CDR3 DNA: TGTGCCAGCAGCTACCCGACAGGTTCCGAGCAGTACTTC

J gene: TRBJ1-1
D gene: .
V gene: TRBV5-5
clone size: .
CDR3 protein: CASTWEAANTEAFF
CDR3 DNA: TGTGCCAGCACCTGGGAGGCAGCGAACACTGAAGCTTTCTTT

J gene: TRBJ2-5
D gene: TRBD2
V gene: TRBV18
clone size: .
CDR3 protein: CASSPPGLGPETQYF
CDR3 DNA: TGTGCCAGCTCACCGCCGGGACTAGGTCCAGAGACCCAGTACTTC

J gene: TRBJ2-1
D gene: TRBD2
V gene: TRBV30
clone size: .
CDR3 protein: CASRAGAYNEQFF
CDR3 DNA: TGTGCCAGCAGAGCGGGGGCCTACAATGAGCAGTTCTTC

J gene: TRBJ2-1
D gene: TRBD2
V gene: TRBV28
clone size: .
CDR3 protein: CASSLFSSGGRAEQFF
CDR3 DNA: TGTGCCAGCAGTTTATTTTCGTCGGGCGGGAGGGCCGAACAGTTCTTC

J gene: TRBJ2-1
D gene: TRBD2
V gene: TRBV10-3
clone size: .
CDR3 protein: CAISKTGTSGKSYNEQFF
CDR3 DNA: TGTGCCATCAGCAAAACAGGGACTAGCGGGAAATCCTACAATGAGCAGTTCTTC

J gene: TRBJ1-5
D gene: .
V gene: TRBV7-2
clone size: .
CDR3 protein: CASSLEAGPEPQHF
CDR3 DNA: TGTGCCAGCAGCTTAGAGGCAGGGCCAGAGCCCCAGCATTTT

J gene: TRBJ2-5
D gene: .
V gene: TRBV11-2
clone size: once
CDR3 protein: CASSLARGETQYF
CDR3 DNA: TGTGCCAGCAGCTTAGCCCGCGGTGAGACCCAGTACTTC

J gene: TRBJ1-5
D gene: .
V gene: TRBV19
clone size: .
CDR3 protein: CASSRGGGAGEPQHF
CDR3 DNA: TGTGCCAGTAGTAGGGGGGGCGGTGCAGGAGAGCCCCAGCATTTT

J gene: TRBJ1-1
D gene: TRBD1
V gene: TRBV10-3
clone size: .
CDR3 protein: CAISEGDRVNTEAFF
CDR3 DNA: TGTGCCATCAGTGAGGGGGACAGGGTGAACACTGAAGCTTTCTTT

J gene: TRBJ1-5
D gene: TRBD1
V gene: TRBV15
clone size: .
CDR3 protein: CATSRGYSVGQGEHF
CDR3 DNA: TGTGCCACCAGCAGAGGGTACTCTGTGGGACAGGGAGAGCATTTT

J gene: TRBJ2-7
D gene: TRBD1
V gene: TRBV9
clone size: .
CDR3 protein: CASSWRAGGPYEQYF
CDR3 DNA: TGTGCCAGCAGCTGGCGGGCAGGGGGCCCCTACGAGCAGTACTTC

J gene: TRBJ2-2
D gene: TRBD1
V gene: TRBV30
clone size: .
CDR3 protein: CAWGQGQRELFF
CDR3 DNA: TGTGCCTGGGGACAGGGACAGAGGGAGCTGTTTTTT

J gene: TRBJ1-2
D gene: .
V gene: TRBV6-2/TRBV6-3
clone size: .
CDR3 protein: CASSGTSSGYTF
CDR3 DNA: TGTGCCAGCAGCGGGACATCCTCTGGCTACACCTTC

J gene: TRBJ2-7
D gene: .
V gene: TRBV27
clone size: .
CDR3 protein: CASSLIGTNSYEQYF
CDR3 DNA: TGTGCCAGCAGTTTAATCGGGACAAACTCCTACGAGCAGTACTTC

J gene: TRBJ2-7
D gene: .
V gene: TRBV7-6
clone size: .
CDR3 protein: CASSLAAGAYEQYF
CDR3 DNA: TGTGCCAGCAGCTTAGCGGCTGGAGCGTACGAGCAGTACTTC

J gene: TRBJ1-2
D gene: TRBD1
V gene: TRBV5-6
clone size: few
CDR3 protein: CASSWGQGAYGYTF
CDR3 DNA: TGTGCCAGCAGCTGGGGACAGGGAGCCTATGGCTACACCTTC

J gene: TRBJ2-2
D gene: .
V gene: TRBV11-3
clone size: .
CDR3 protein: CASSFTAIGELFF
CDR3 DNA: TGTGCCAGCAGCTTCACAGCTATCGGGGAGCTGTTTTTT

J gene: TRBJ2-7
D gene: TRBD2
V gene: TRBV9
clone size: .
CDR3 protein: CASSVAPGGGYEQYF
CDR3 DNA: TGTGCCAGCAGCGTAGCACCCGGGGGGGGCTACGAGCAGTACTTC

J gene: TRBJ2-3
D gene: .
V gene: TRBV18
clone size: .
CDR3 protein: CASSPTSTDTQYF
CDR3 DNA: TGTGCCAGCTCACCGACTAGCACAGATACGCAGTATTTT

J gene: TRBJ2-7
D gene: .
V gene: TRBV12-3/TRBV12-4
clone size: .
CDR3 protein: CASSFQGSYEQYF
CDR3 DNA: TGTGCCAGCAGTTTCCAGGGGTCCTACGAGCAGTACTTC

J gene: TRBJ2-3
D gene: TRBD2
V gene: TRBV10-3
clone size: .
CDR3 protein: CAISESGLAGTDTQYF
CDR3 DNA: TGTGCCATCAGTGAGTCGGGACTAGCGGGGACCGATACGCAGTATTTT

J gene: TRBJ2-5
D gene: TRBD2
V gene: TRBV19
clone size: .
CDR3 protein: CASSITSGAGTQYF
CDR3 DNA: TGTGCCAGTAGTATAACTAGCGGGGCGGGGACCCAGTACTTC

J gene: TRBJ2-7
D gene: .
V gene: TRBV28
clone size: .
CDR3 protein: CASSPGMGLSYEQYF
CDR3 DNA: TGTGCCAGCAGTCCAGGAATGGGACTCTCCTACGAGCAGTACTTC

J gene: TRBJ1-2
D gene: .
V gene: TRBV5-6
clone size: .
CDR3 protein: CASSLGLAGFYGYTF
CDR3 DNA: TGTGCCAGCAGCTTGGGCTTGGCAGGATTCTATGGCTACACCTTC

J gene: TRBJ1-1
D gene: TRBD1
V gene: TRBV7-9
clone size: .
CDR3 protein: CASSSPGQTTEAFF
CDR3 DNA: TGTGCCAGCAGCTCACCGGGACAGACGACTGAAGCTTTCTTT